The next 24 T cell receptor beta chains were all read from a single sample in a study of cytomegalovirus exposure and HLA in healthy donors. Primers included in the PCR were 60 Vbeta and 13 Jbeta primers. The data were produced by immunoSEQ multiplex PCR, yet TCRdb's version contains in-frame clones alone and is incomplete. The table shows approximately 100,000 clones, with about 79% occurring only once. The specimen sequenced was PBMCs. These receptors all stem from a young woman in good health and CMV-seronegative.

The rearrangement uses TRBV6-5 and TRBJ1-1; D is perhaps TRBD1 (5 bases). Germline assignment: CDR1 MNHEY and CDR2 SVGAGI. V was trimmed by 2 bases and J by 4 bases, leaving 14 bases between them. The CDR3 is made up of 15 amino acids. CDR3 residues: CASSYMGGVGTEAFF. Here the CDR3 DNA reads TGTGCCAGCAGTTACATGGGGGGTGTAGGCACTGAAGCTTTCTTT.

The J gene is TRBJ1-5, the V gene TRBV2, with unresolved D. The CDR3 length is 13 residues. Deletions cut 4 bases from V and 7 bases from J, with 11 bases between. Germline CDR1 reads SNHLY; CDR2 reads FYNNEI. The CDR3 region is CASSGRENQPQHF. The CDR3 nucleotides are TGTGCCAGCAGTGGGAGAGAGAACCAGCCCCAGCATTTT.

V usage is TRBV5-4 and J usage is TRBJ2-1; the match to TRBD2 covers 7 bases. The CDR3 covers 15 residues. Germline loops: CDR1 SGHNT, CDR2 YYREEE (reference sequence). The V segment lost 2 bases and the J segment 2 bases; nucleotides outside the gene matches: 4. This CDR3 reads CASSFRAGTYNEQFF. Written as DNA, the CDR3 is TGTGCCAGCAGCTTCCGAGCGGGAACCTACAATGAGCAGTTCTTC.

The chain uses TRBV4-2 and TRBJ2-1; D possibly corresponds to TRBD2 (6 bases). Germline V gene data show CDR1 as LGHNA and CDR2 as YNFKEQ. The CDR3 has 17 amino acids. Trimming removed 0 bases at V and 2 bases at J, with 14 bases between. The CDR3 sequence is CASSQELSGGAYNEQFF. The CDR3 DNA sequence: TGTGCCAGCAGCCAAGAGCTTAGCGGAGGGGCCTACAATGAGCAGTTCTTC.

This chain uses TRBV28 with TRBJ2-7; weak D call: TRBD1 (6 bases). Trimming removed 10 bases from V and 2 bases from J, with 18 bases in between. The CDR3 extends over 14 amino acids. Germline-derived CDR1 and CDR2 are MDHEN and SYDVKM. The CDR3 loop is CATRVQDRPYEQYF. The CDR3 coding sequence is TGTGCCACCCGGGTGCAGGACAGACCCTACGAGCAGTACTTC.

The chain links TRBV19 to TRBJ2-7; possibly TRBD1 for D (5 bases). The CDR3 has 15 residues. Germline loops: CDR1 LNHDA, CDR2 SQIVND (reference sequence). Trimming took off 4 bases at V and 0 bases at J, with 13 bases between the two ends. In DNA form, the CDR3 reads TGTGCCAGTAGTAGTACAGGCCATCTCTCCTACGAGCAGTACTTC. Amino acids: CASSSTGHLSYEQYF.

The V call is TRBV9, the J call TRBJ1-2; D possibly corresponds to TRBD1 (5 bases). Germline V gene sequence: CDR1 SGDLS, CDR2 YYNGEE. The V end lost 3 bases, the J end lost 8 bases, and 14 bases lay between the germline ends. This CDR3 contains 13 residues. CDR3 protein: CASSGLRAGGYTF. DNA for the CDR3: TGTGCCAGCAGCGGTCTAAGAGCAGGGGGCTACACCTTC.

The chain employs TRBV4-1 and TRBJ1-1; TRBD1 matches at 7 bases. Per the germline V gene, CDR1 is MGHRA and CDR2 is YSYEKL. V lost 0 bases, J lost 7 bases, and 8 bases stayed unmatched. This CDR3 has 15 residues. The CDR3 region is CASSQDLGGQREAFF. The CDR3 DNA is TGCGCCAGCAGCCAAGATCTAGGGGGACAGCGTGAAGCTTTCTTT.

This clone was counted a single time. V gene TRBV5-8 combines with J gene TRBJ2-1, with a possible D match to TRBD2 (7 bases). The CDR3 consists of 16 residues. Germline loops: CDR1 SGHTS, CDR2 YDEGEE. Trimming removed 4 bases from V and 3 bases from J, with 17 bases in between. The CDR3 sequence is CASSGGAGVRYNEQFF. DNA of the CDR3: TGTGCCAGCAGCGGGGGGGCGGGAGTTCGCTACAATGAGCAGTTCTTC.

This chain links TRBV7-2 with TRBJ2-1; D is uncertain. Germline-derived CDR1 and CDR2 are SGHTA and FQGNSA. V lost 4 bases and J lost 9, with 10 bases in between. This CDR3 region has 12 residues. The DNA of the CDR3 is TGTGCCAGCAGCTATTTAGCAGTTGAGCAGTTCTTC. Protein: CASSYLAVEQFF.

The CDR3 nucleotides are TGTGCCAGCAGTTACTCTCTGGGCCGGGAGAACACTGAAGCTTTCTTT. Translation: CASSYSLGRENTEAFF. The chain has TRBV6-5 and TRBJ1-1; D not resolved. This CDR3 contains 16 residues. V dropped 0 bases and J dropped 1 base, with 12 bases sitting between them. Germline V gene lookup returns CDR1 MNHEY and CDR2 SVGAGI.

This chain connects TRBV28 to TRBJ2-7; no clear D. Germline CDR1 reads MDHEN; CDR2 reads SYDVKM. V was clipped by 6 bases and J by 5 bases, with 8 bases between them. The CDR3 consists of 11 residues. CDR3 DNA: TGTGCCAGCAGCACTCTAGACGAGCAGTACTTC. Translating it yields CASSTLDEQYF.

The chain has TRBV2 and TRBJ1-6, with 8 bases that match TRBD1. V was clipped by 10 bases and J by 6 bases; unmatched bases: 8. This CDR3 comprises 14 residues. The V gene's germline CDR1 is SNHLY and CDR2 FYNNEI. In DNA form, the CDR3 reads TGTGCCATCAAACAGGGGGTAGGTAATTCACCCCTCCACTTT. Encoded protein: CAIKQGVGNSPLHF.

V usage is TRBV6-5 and J usage is TRBJ1-5; perhaps TRBD1 as D (6 bases). V dropped 6 bases and J dropped 3 bases, with 15 bases sitting between them. The CDR3 has 15 residues. The germline gives CDR1 MNHEY, CDR2 SVGAGI. CDR3 residues: CASRVTGNPNQPQHF. CDR3 DNA sequence: TGTGCCAGCAGGGTAACAGGGAATCCCAATCAGCCCCAGCATTTT.

This clone occurred once. The chain is built from TRBV5-1 and TRBJ2-7; D uncertain. Germline assignment: CDR1 SGHRS and CDR2 YFSETQ. V was shortened by 3 bases and J by 7 bases, with 11 bases between the two germline ends. This CDR3 contains 12 residues. The CDR3 loop is CASSYDMGEQYF. The CDR3 DNA reads TGCGCCAGCAGCTATGACATGGGTGAGCAGTACTTC.

The J gene is TRBJ1-5, the V gene TRBV30, with D perhaps matching TRBD1 (5 bases). The CDR3 spans 15 residues. V lost 2 bases and J lost 2, with 13 bases in between. Germline loops: CDR1 GTSNPN, CDR2 SVGIG (reference sequence). The CDR3 DNA reads as TGTGCCTGGAGTAGGGGAGGTGGAGGCAATCAGCCCCAGCATTTT. It is translated as CAWSRGGGGNQPQHF.

CDR3 in amino acids: CASSLNAVKSYTF. CDR3 sequence (DNA): TGTGCCAGCAGCTTAAATGCGGTGAAGAGCTACACCTTC. J is TRBJ1-2 and V is TRBV7-9; D not certain. The CDR3 is 13 residues long. The V and J ends lost 2 bases and 9 bases respectively, with 13 bases between them. Germline assignment: CDR1 SEHNR and CDR2 FQNEAQ (reference sequence).

J is TRBJ2-2 and V is TRBV5-4; 11 nucleotides match TRBD2. The CDR3 extends over 17 amino acids. With 2 bases clipped from V and 1 base from J, the junction kept 4 bases outside the gene matches. Germline CDR1 and CDR2: SGHNT and YYREEE (reference sequence). CDR3 sequence reads: CASSFKLAGENTGELFF. The DNA of the CDR3 is TGTGCCAGCAGCTTCAAACTAGCGGGGGAGAACACCGGGGAGCTGTTTTTT. Together with reference TRBV5-4 and TRBJ2-2, the CDR3 gives the full variable domain: ETGVTQSPTHLIKTRGQQVTLRCSSQSGHNTVSWYQQALGQGPQFIFQYYREEENGRGNFPPRFSGLQFPNYSSELNVNALELDDSALYLCASSFKLAGENTGELFFGEGSRLTVL.

The CDR3 DNA reads as TGTGCCAGCAGCCCCGGGACAGACAATCAGCCCCAGCATTTT. Protein sequence: CASSPGTDNQPQHF. The J gene is TRBJ1-5, the V gene TRBV7-2; 7 bases match TRBD1. The ends lost 5 bases at V and 3 bases at J; junction bases unmatched: 4. The CDR3 is made up of 14 amino acids. The germline V gene encodes CDR1 SGHTA and CDR2 FQGNSA.

This chain uses TRBV7-2 with TRBJ2-7; 9 bases align to TRBD1. V shed 4 bases and J 9 bases; nucleotides not matched to a gene: 10. This CDR3 has 14 amino acids. Germline CDR1 is SGHTA and CDR2 is FQGNSA. In DNA form, the CDR3 reads TGTGCCAGCAGCTCGGGACAGGGAAGCTTTTGGCAGTACTTC. This encodes CASSSGQGSFWQYF.

This clone was seen a few times. The V and J genes are TRBV27 and TRBJ2-7; the D gene is possibly TRBD2 (5 bases). The CDR3 consists of 17 residues. In germline, CDR1 is MNHEY, CDR2 SMNVEV (reference sequence). V gave up 11 bases and J gave up 2 bases, with 28 bases separating them. The CDR3 coding sequence is TGTGCCCGAGGGTTGGCGCCTGGAGTGTTTTGGCCCTACGAGCAGTACTTC. Protein product: CARGLAPGVFWPYEQYF.

The V call is TRBV7-9, the J call TRBJ1-6; D is undetermined. V shed 1 base and J shed 5 bases, with 15 bases lying between them. The germline V gene has CDR1 SEHNR and CDR2 FQNEAQ (reference sequence). This CDR3 has 17 amino acids. For the CDR3, the DNA is TGTGCCAGCAGCTTAGTATCTCAGCGTTCGGATAATTCACCCCTCCACTTT. This translates into CASSLVSQRSDNSPLHF.

The chain employs TRBV18 and TRBJ2-7; tentatively, D is TRBD2 (6 bases). Trimming removed 0 bases from V and 2 bases from J, with 14 bases in between. This CDR3 region has 16 residues. The germline gives CDR1 KGHSH, CDR2 LQKENI. The CDR3 sequence is CASSPPERVSTYEQYF. CDR3 nucleotide sequence: TGTGCCAGCTCACCACCTGAGCGGGTAAGCACCTACGAGCAGTACTTC.

This clone was observed a single time. CDR3 sequence: CASSLDSSYNEQFF. CDR3 DNA sequence: TGTGCCAGCAGCTTAGACAGCTCCTACAATGAGCAGTTCTTC. The chain couples TRBV11-3 to TRBJ2-1; D ambiguous. Trimming took off 0 bases at V and 0 bases at J, with 3 bases between the two ends. This CDR3 contains 14 residues. Germline CDR1 is SGHNT and CDR2 is YENEEA.